The 26 T cell receptor beta chains in this list originate from one sample, sequenced in a study of blood T cell repertoires in COVID-19. The repertoire was sequenced with immunoSEQ multiplex PCR; TCRdb's copy has only in-frame clones and lacks some. The table lists roughly 500,000 clones, about 85% of them singletons, with 8.3% in the top ten. Sequenced sample: PBMCs or T cells enriched from blood (not recorded which). The receptors stem from a woman aged 60-75 years who had recovered from COVID-19.

V usage is TRBV5-1 and J usage is TRBJ1-4, with 7 bases that match TRBD1. Germline trimming cut 4 bases from V and 5 bases from J; bases unmatched to any gene: 5. Germline V gene data show CDR1 as SGHRS and CDR2 as YFSETQ. The CDR3 loop spans 14 amino acids. The CDR3 DNA reads TGCGCCAGCAGCACAGGGACAGACAATGAAAAACTGTTTTTT. It encodes CASSTGTDNEKLFF.

This clone has more than one count but fewer than ten. The V call is TRBV5-4, the J call TRBJ1-6, with D unclear. The germline V gene encodes CDR1 SGHNT and CDR2 YYREEE (reference sequence). The CDR3 spans 13 residues. V lost 0 bases and J 9 bases, leaving 7 bases between the germline ends. The DNA of the CDR3 is TGTGCCAGCAGCTTGGTAGAGGGTTCACCCCTCCACTTT. Translated: CASSLVEGSPLHF.

This chain joins TRBV11-3 and TRBJ2-2; 7 nucleotides agree with TRBD1. This CDR3 is 16 amino acids long. The ends lost 1 base at V and 0 bases at J; junction bases unmatched: 2. Per the germline V gene, CDR1 is SGHNT and CDR2 is YENEEA. CDR3 bases: TGTGCCAGCAGCTTAGCCGGGACAGCGAACACCGGGGAGCTGTTTTTT. Translated: CASSLAGTANTGELFF.

This chain connects TRBV20-1 to TRBJ2-4; D ambiguous. Deletions cut 3 bases from V and 1 base from J, with 7 bases between. This CDR3 is 13 amino acids long. Germline loops: CDR1 DFQATT, CDR2 SNEGSKA (reference sequence). CDR3 region: CSASQSAKNIQYF. The CDR3 bases are TGCAGTGCTAGTCAGTCCGCCAAAAACATTCAGTACTTC.

The chain couples TRBV7-2 to TRBJ2-7; D gene unclear. The germline V gene has CDR1 SGHTA and CDR2 FQGNSA. This CDR3 has 14 residues. V gave up 2 bases and J gave up 0 bases, with 8 bases separating them. The chain's CDR3 is CASSLSDVSYEQYF. The CDR3 DNA is TGTGCCAGCAGCTTAAGCGACGTCTCCTACGAGCAGTACTTC.

In its sample, this clone was seen many times. The chain joins TRBV28 to TRBJ1-5; 7 bases align to TRBD1. Germline lookup yields CDR1 MDHEN and CDR2 SYDVKM. The CDR3 totals 15 residues. V shed 3 bases, J shed 4 bases, and the junction held 6 bases outside the gene matches. The CDR3 loop is CASSFGGQRNQPQHF. The CDR3 nucleotides are TGTGCCAGCAGTTTCGGGGGACAGAGAAATCAGCCCCAGCATTTT.

The chain uses TRBV18 and TRBJ2-7; unclear D gene. With 3 bases removed from V and 3 bases from J, the gap between germline ends came to 6 bases. CDR3 length equals 12 residues. Germline V CDR1 and CDR2: KGHSH, LQKENI. This CDR3 reads CASSPAGYEQYV. The CDR3 DNA reads TGTGCCAGCTCACCCGCAGGCTACGAGCAGTACGTC.

V is TRBV27 and J is TRBJ1-3; D unresolved. In germline, CDR1 is MNHEY, CDR2 SMNVEV (reference sequence). The CDR3 has 15 amino acids. Trimming stripped 0 bases from V and 0 bases from J, with 6 bases between. CDR3 nucleotide sequence: TGTGCCAGCAGTTTATCCCCCTTCTCTGGAAACACCATATATTTT. Its protein is CASSLSPFSGNTIYF.

The chain employs TRBV18 and TRBJ1-1; D unresolved. The V end lost 4 bases, the J end lost 6 bases, and 12 bases lay between the germline ends. The V gene's germline CDR1 is KGHSH and CDR2 LQKENI. The CDR3 covers 13 residues. The CDR3 coding sequence is TGTGCCAGCTCACAGCACAGACCCCCTGAAGCTTTCTTT. Encoded protein: CASSQHRPPEAFF.

This clone was recorded once. The V gene is TRBV6-2 or TRBV6-3, the J gene TRBJ2-7; 11 bases match TRBD2. The germline V gene encodes CDR1 MNHEY and CDR2 SVGEGT. This CDR3 has 14 residues. V gave up 5 bases and J gave up 3 bases; unmatched junction bases: 3. The CDR3 sequence: CASSRTSGHYEQYV. CDR3 DNA: TGTGCCAGCAGTCGGACTAGCGGGCACTACGAGCAGTACGTC.

This rearrangement joins TRBV13 to TRBJ1-2; D not resolved. This CDR3 comprises 16 residues. In germline, CDR1 is PRHDT, CDR2 FYEKMQ (reference sequence). Trimming shortened V by 2 bases and J by 6 bases, and 19 bases separated the two germline ends. The CDR3 protein is CASSLLSGERRDGYTF. DNA of the CDR3: TGTGCCAGCAGCTTATTATCCGGGGAACGGAGGGATGGCTACACCTTC.

V gene TRBV7-2 combines with J gene TRBJ1-1; a possible D gene is TRBD1 (6 bases). The CDR3 totals 16 residues. Trimming left V 1 base short and J 5 bases short, with 17 bases between. Germline V gene sequence: CDR1 SGHTA, CDR2 FQGNSA. Here the CDR3 reads CASSLEGTGQVTEAFF. The DNA of the CDR3 is TGTGCCAGCAGCTTAGAGGGCACAGGGCAGGTAACTGAAGCTTTCTTT.

This clone occurred once. CDR3 sequence reads: CASIFSGQGTHGYTF. The CDR3 DNA follows: TGTGCCAGCATTTTCTCGGGACAGGGGACCCACGGCTACACCTTC. The chain recombines TRBV19 with TRBJ1-2; 10 bases fit TRBD1. V lost 9 bases and J lost 8; bases outside the gene matches: 15. Per germline, CDR1 LNHDA and CDR2 SQIVND (reference sequence). CDR3 length: 15 residues. The full variable domain, rest sourced from reference TRBV19 and TRBJ1-2, is DGGITQSPKYLFRKEGQNVTLSCEQNLNHDAMYWYRQDPGQGLRLIYYSQIVNDFQKGDIAEGYSVSREKKESFPLTVTSAQKNPTAFYLCASIFSGQGTHGYTFGSGTRLTVV.

The chain employs TRBV7-8 and TRBJ2-1; tentatively, D is TRBD1 (6 bases). Germline CDR1 and CDR2: SGHVS and FQNEAQ. The CDR3 contains 15 residues. Trimming left V 5 bases short and J 6 bases short, with 17 bases between. Here the CDR3 reads CASSHRTDLINEQFF. DNA of the CDR3: TGTGCCAGCAGCCACCGGACAGATCTCATCAATGAGCAGTTCTTC. Looking up the rest from reference TRBV7-8 and TRBJ2-1 gives the full variable domain: GAGVSQSPRYKVAKRGQDVALRCDPISGHVSLFWYQQALGQGPEFLTYFQNEAQLDKSGLPSDRFFAERPEGSVSTLKIQRTQQEDSAVYLCASSHRTDLINEQFFGPGTRLTVL.

The V and J genes are TRBV2 and TRBJ1-1; D not certain. The V gene's germline CDR1 is SNHLY and CDR2 FYNNEI. V was shortened by 3 bases and J by 2 bases, with 7 bases between the two germline ends. CDR3 length: 13 residues. The CDR3 coding sequence is TGTGCCAGCAGTGATTTGGGCAACACTGAAGCTTTCTTT. Its translation is CASSDLGNTEAFF.

The rearrangement links TRBV7-9 to TRBJ2-7; no definite D call. This CDR3 spans 13 amino acids. Germline V gene lookup returns CDR1 SEHNR and CDR2 FQNEAQ (reference sequence). V gave up 3 bases and J gave up 1 base, with 7 bases separating them. The CDR3 loop reads CASSFDRSYEQYF. CDR3 nucleotide sequence: TGTGCCAGCAGCTTCGATCGGTCCTACGAGCAGTACTTC.

V usage is TRBV4-2 and J usage is TRBJ2-2, with 7 bases aligning to TRBD1. The CDR3 runs to 14 residues. Per the germline V gene, CDR1 is LGHNA and CDR2 is YNFKEQ. V shed 2 bases and J 6 bases; nucleotides not matched to a gene: 3. The chain's CDR3 is CASSQSQGAGELFF. DNA for the CDR3: TGTGCCAGCAGCCAATCCCAGGGGGCCGGGGAGCTGTTTTTT.

V gene TRBV30 combines with J gene TRBJ2-7; 8 nucleotides line up with TRBD1. The germline gives CDR1 GTSNPN, CDR2 SVGIG (reference sequence). This CDR3 contains 14 residues. V dropped 2 bases and J dropped 4; count of bases not matched to a gene: 7. CDR3 protein: CAWSIGQGVYEQYV. The DNA for the CDR3 is TGTGCCTGGAGTATCGGACAGGGCGTTTACGAGCAGTACGTC.

V and J are TRBV11-2 and TRBJ1-6; 8 bases fit TRBD1. This CDR3 comprises 16 residues. From germline, CDR1 is SGHAT and CDR2 FQNNGV. The V and J ends lost 5 bases and 5 bases, in that order; junction bases with no gene match: 8. The CDR3 here is CASSIQTGVNNSPLHF. The CDR3 coding sequence is TGTGCCAGCAGCATACAGACAGGGGTGAATAATTCACCCCTCCACTTT.

The CDR3 DNA sequence: TGTGCCAGCAGTGAAGGGTCAGGGGCCATGTACGAGCAGTACGTC. Translating it yields CASSEGSGAMYEQYV. The chain combines TRBV2 with TRBJ2-7; maybe TRBD1 (6 bases). The V gene's germline CDR1 is SNHLY and CDR2 FYNNEI. Trimming pared 1 base from V and 4 bases from J, leaving 14 bases between. This CDR3 has 15 residues.

This chain connects TRBV18 to TRBJ2-4; 10 bases line up with TRBD2. Germline lookup yields CDR1 KGHSH and CDR2 LQKENI. The CDR3 contains 16 residues. Trimming removed 2 bases from V and 0 bases from J; junction bases left unmatched: 1. CDR3 in amino acids: CASSPLAGGAKNIQYF. The CDR3 nucleotides read TGTGCCAGCTCACCATTAGCGGGGGGAGCCAAAAACATTCAGTACTTC. The variable domain in full, with the rest retrieved from reference TRBV18 and TRBJ2-4, is NAGVMQNPRHLVRRRGQEARLRCSPMKGHSHVYWYRQLPEEGLKFMVYLQKENIIDESGMPKERFSAEFPKEGPSILRIQQVVRGDSAAYFCASSPLAGGAKNIQYFGAGTRLSVL.

The chain uses TRBV30 and TRBJ2-5; D might be TRBD1 (5 bases). Trimming removed 0 bases at V and 5 bases at J, with 25 bases between. This CDR3 comprises 18 residues. Per germline, CDR1 GTSNPN and CDR2 SVGIG (reference sequence). CDR3 in DNA: TGTGCCTGGAGTGTTAAGGTGGTCGCAGGGAAGTATAAGGAGACCCAGTACTTC. This gives the protein CAWSVKVVAGKYKETQYF. Full variable domain (remainder filled in from reference TRBV30 and TRBJ2-5): SQTIHQWPATLVQPVGSPLSLECTVEGTSNPNLYWYRQAAGRGLQLLFYSVGIGQISSEVPQNLSASRPQDRQFILSSKKLLLSDSGFYLCAWSVKVVAGKYKETQYFGPGTRLLVL.

The chain couples TRBV18 to TRBJ2-1; D might be TRBD2 (5 bases). Deletions cut 8 bases from V and 0 bases from J, with 14 bases between. There are 15 residues in the CDR3. CDR1 is KGHSH, CDR2 LQKENI, per germline. The CDR3 coding sequence is TGTGCCAGCCACCTCCGAGGGAACTCCTACAATGAGCAGTTCTTC. This encodes CASHLRGNSYNEQFF.

The J gene is TRBJ2-6, the V gene TRBV5-1, with 10 bases identical to TRBD1. The CDR3 is 18 amino acids. Losses at the gene ends were 8 bases for V and 4 bases for J; bases not matched to a gene: 15. Germline V lookup: CDR1 SGHRS, CDR2 YFSETQ. This CDR3 reads CASSISGTGVTGANVLTF. The CDR3 bases are TGCGCCAGTTCGATCTCCGGGACAGGGGTAACAGGGGCCAACGTCCTGACTTTC.

V is TRBV11-3 and J is TRBJ2-6; D call uncertain. The CDR3 extends over 17 amino acids. The V gene lost 2 bases and the J gene lost 0 bases, with 11 bases spanning the gap. The germline V gene has CDR1 SGHNT and CDR2 YENEEA. CDR3 protein: CASSLSQVSSGANVLTF. The CDR3 nucleotides are TGTGCCAGCAGCTTAAGCCAGGTTAGCTCTGGGGCCAACGTCCTGACTTTC.

The V and J genes are TRBV12-3 or TRBV12-4 and TRBJ2-7, with D perhaps matching TRBD2 (7 bases). The germline V and J ends were trimmed by 2 bases and 8 bases, with 10 bases remaining between them. This CDR3 spans 12 amino acids. CDR3 residues: CASSLWGGKQYV. In DNA form, the CDR3 reads TGTGCCAGCAGTTTATGGGGGGGCAAGCAGTACGTC.